This TCR beta chain originates from a study of cytomegalovirus exposure and HLA in healthy donors. The study, taken as a whole, reports: Using the classifier, cytomegalovirus status was reportedly diagnosed with high specificity and sensitivity. Later genetic work tied a missense DCLRE1C variant to beta-chain V and J trimming. Cytomegalovirus association was listed for approximately 160 TCR beta chains. In a later analysis, compared with equally common non-associated chains, HLA-associated beta chains were more expanded.

Trimming stripped 6 bases from V and 5 bases from J, with 10 bases between. CDR3 size: 12 residues. In germline, CDR1 is MNHEY, CDR2 SVGAGI. With respect to this clone: Its target is unknown.

A multiplex PCR was run with 60 Vbeta primers and 13 Jbeta primers. TCRdb keeps only in-frame clones here, not all; method: immunoSEQ multiplex PCR. Among around 170,000 clones listed, about 85% were seen once. J is TRBJ1-2 and V is TRBV6-5, with a possible D match to TRBD1 (5 bases). The material sequenced was PBMCs. The sequence was collected from a middle-aged man in good health and CMV-seropositive. CDR3: CASSTRGYGYTF. CDR3 sequence (DNA): TGTGCCAGCAGCACCCGGGGGTATGGCTACACCTTC.